The table lists the clone carrying this T cell receptor beta chain with a few counts. Its antigen is not identified. The source of the sample is a study of beta chain features in type 1 diabetes. Investigators reverse transcribed all isolated RNA, so they sequenced expressed TCRB transcripts. Profiled with immunoSEQ multiplex PCR; TCRdb holds only in-frame clones, not every one. The top ten clones hold about 0.016% of a sample with roughly 340,000 clones, approximately 12% of them seen once. General observations from the study: Individuals with type 1 diabetes displayed fewer insertions and more deletions at VDJ junctions. cDNA-based sequencing might over-represent cells highly expressing TCR. In all four CD4+ subsets, TCRB CDR3 length was significantly, moderately reduced in type 1 diabetes.

A sort by CD45RO/CCR7/CD25/CD127/CD95/CD27 yielded CD4+ naive, central memory, regulatory and stem cell-like memory cells. Purities in excess of 95% were seen in all sorted populations. The sample consisted of naive CD4+ T cells from blood. This receptor was identified in a woman younger than 35 with type 1 diabetes.

In DNA form, the CDR3 reads TGTGCTAGTGGTCGTGGTAAGGTAGCGGGAGCGAACACCGGGGAGCTGTTTTTT. This gives the protein CASGRGKVAGANTGELFF. The chain links TRBV12-5 to TRBJ2-2; 9 bases agree with TRBD2. The CDR3 sequence is 18 residues long. Trimming took 5 bases from V and 0 from J; bases not matched to a gene: 10. Germline CDR1 LGHNT, CDR2 FRNRAP.